This T cell receptor (beta chain) was recorded in a study of T cell changes during pregnancy in multiple sclerosis. Trimming cost V 3 bases and J 6 bases, with 12 bases left between them. CDR1 MRHNA and CDR2 SNTAGT come from the germline V gene. The CDR3 runs 15 residues. Sequenced by immunoSEQ multiplex PCR; TCRdb stores in-frame clones only, minus some. The sample records some 70,000 clones, roughly nine tenths being singletons. V and J are TRBV6-4 and TRBJ1-6; no clear D. Sequences were derived from CD4+ T cells from peripheral blood mononuclear cells, sampled in the third trimester of pregnancy. The sequence was obtained from a female donor in good health, enrolled as a control in a pregnancy study. The CDR3 spells CASSESASPNSPLHF. The DNA of the CDR3 is TGTGCCAGCAGTGAATCCGCTAGCCCTAATTCACCCCTCCACTTT.